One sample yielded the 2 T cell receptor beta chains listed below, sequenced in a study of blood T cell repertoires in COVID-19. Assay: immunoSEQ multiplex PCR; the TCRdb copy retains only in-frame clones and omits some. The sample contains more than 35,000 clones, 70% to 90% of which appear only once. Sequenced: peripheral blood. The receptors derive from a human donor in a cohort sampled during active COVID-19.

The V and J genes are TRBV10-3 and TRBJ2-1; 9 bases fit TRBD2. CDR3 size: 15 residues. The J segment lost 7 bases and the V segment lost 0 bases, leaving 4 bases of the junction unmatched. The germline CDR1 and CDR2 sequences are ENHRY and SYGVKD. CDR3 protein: CAISESLAGVNEQFF. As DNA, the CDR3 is TGTGCCATCAGTGAGTCCTTAGCGGGAGTTAATGAGCAGTTCTTC.

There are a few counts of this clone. The CDR3 coding sequence is TGTGCCAGCAGGAAGACAGAGAACACTGAAGCTTTCTTT. It encodes CASRKTENTEAFF. V is TRBV12-3 or TRBV12-4 and J is TRBJ1-1; D might be TRBD1 (5 bases). The ends were cut back, 6 bases at V and 1 base at J, with 9 bases in the middle. The CDR3 contains 13 residues.